The TCR beta chain described here comes from a study of blood T cell repertoires in COVID-19. About the research overall: The study drew acute and convalescent COVID-19 samples from the United States, Italy and Spain. T cells, B-cell-depleted T cells, or PBMCs supplied cDNA or gDNA.

Authors' analysis steps: The assay estimated nucleated cells by amplifying reference gene primers. Assay: immunoSEQ multiplex PCR; the TCRdb copy retains only in-frame clones and omits some. The D gene and trimming were derived from the DNA, and the V and J assignments and clone size from that table. This sample has some 78,000 clones; approximately 90% occur once, and the top ten carry 9.5% to 15%. This CDR3 comprises 15 residues. Germline loops: CDR1 ENHRY, CDR2 SYGVKD. V was cut by 0 bases and J by 6 bases, with 11 bases left in between. This TCR was sampled from a man aged 70 or older with active or convalescent COVID-19. The chain is built from TRBV10-3 and TRBJ1-4; maybe TRBD1 (6 bases). Sequences were obtained from peripheral blood. The DNA of the CDR3 is TGTGCCATCAGTGAGTCCGGGGGGGCGGATGAAAAACTGTTTTTT. It yields the protein CAISESGGADEKLFF.